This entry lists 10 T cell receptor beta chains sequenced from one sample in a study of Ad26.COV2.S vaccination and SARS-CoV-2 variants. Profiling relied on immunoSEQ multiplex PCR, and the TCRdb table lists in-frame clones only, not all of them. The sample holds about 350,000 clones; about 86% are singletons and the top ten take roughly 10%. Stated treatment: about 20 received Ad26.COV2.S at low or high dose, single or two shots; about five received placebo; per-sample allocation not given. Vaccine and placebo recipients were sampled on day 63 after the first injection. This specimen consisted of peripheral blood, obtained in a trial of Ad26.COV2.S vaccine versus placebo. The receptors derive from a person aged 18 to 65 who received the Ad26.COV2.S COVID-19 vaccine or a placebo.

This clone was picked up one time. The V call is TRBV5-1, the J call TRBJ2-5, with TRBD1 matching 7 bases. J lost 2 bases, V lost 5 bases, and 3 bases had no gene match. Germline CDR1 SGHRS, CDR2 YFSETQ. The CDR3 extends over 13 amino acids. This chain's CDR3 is CASRQGQQETQYF. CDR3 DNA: TGCGCCAGCAGGCAGGGACAGCAAGAGACCCAGTACTTC.

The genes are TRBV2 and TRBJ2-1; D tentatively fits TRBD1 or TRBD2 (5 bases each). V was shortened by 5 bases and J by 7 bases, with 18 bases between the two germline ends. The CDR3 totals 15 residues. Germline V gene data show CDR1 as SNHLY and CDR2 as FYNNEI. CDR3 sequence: CASSYADFGGNEQFF. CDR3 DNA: TGTGCCAGCAGTTACGCGGACTTTGGGGGAAATGAGCAGTTCTTC.

CDR3 amino acids: CASSLGTGGGQETQYF. The CDR3 DNA reads TGCGCCAGCAGCCTTGGGACAGGGGGCGGCCAAGAGACCCAGTACTTC. The rearrangement uses TRBV5-1 and TRBJ2-5; 12 bases are shared with TRBD1. Germline V gives CDR1 SGHRS, CDR2 YFSETQ. V lost 4 bases, J lost 1 base, and 5 bases stayed unmatched. The length of the CDR3 is 16 residues. Using reference TRBV5-1 and TRBJ2-5 for the parts outside the CDR3, the full variable domain is KAGVTQTPRYLIKTRGQQVTLSCSPISGHRSVSWYQQTPGQGLQFLFEYFSETQRNKGNFPGRFSGRQFSNSRSEMNVSTLELGDSALYLCASSLGTGGGQETQYFGPGTRLLVL.

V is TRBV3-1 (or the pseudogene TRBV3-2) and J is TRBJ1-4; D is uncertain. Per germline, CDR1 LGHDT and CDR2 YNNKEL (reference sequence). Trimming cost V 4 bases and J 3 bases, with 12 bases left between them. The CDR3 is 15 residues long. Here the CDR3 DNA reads TGTGCCAGCAGCCTAACAACGGGAGCTAATGAAAAACTGTTTTTT. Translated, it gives CASSLTTGANEKLFF.

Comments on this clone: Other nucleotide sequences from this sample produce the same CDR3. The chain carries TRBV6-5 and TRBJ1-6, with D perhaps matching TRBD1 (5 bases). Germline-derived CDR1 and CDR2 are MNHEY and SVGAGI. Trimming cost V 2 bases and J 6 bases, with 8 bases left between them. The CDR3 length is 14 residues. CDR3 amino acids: CASSYLQGNSPLHF. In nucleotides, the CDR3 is TGTGCCAGCAGTTACCTGCAGGGTAATTCACCCCTCCACTTT.

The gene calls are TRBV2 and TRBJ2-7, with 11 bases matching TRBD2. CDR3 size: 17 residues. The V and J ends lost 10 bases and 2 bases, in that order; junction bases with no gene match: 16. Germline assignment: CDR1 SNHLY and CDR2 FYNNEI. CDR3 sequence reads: CAIKGFSGGGTTYEQYF. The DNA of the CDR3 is TGTGCCATCAAAGGTTTTAGCGGGGGGGGTACTACCTACGAGCAGTACTTC.

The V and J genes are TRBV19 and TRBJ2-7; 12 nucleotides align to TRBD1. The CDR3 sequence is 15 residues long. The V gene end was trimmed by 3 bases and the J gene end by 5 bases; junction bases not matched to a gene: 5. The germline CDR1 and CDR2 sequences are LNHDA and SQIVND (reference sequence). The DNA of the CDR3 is TGTGCCAGTAGTATCGCCGGGACAGGGGGCCACGAGCAGTACTTC. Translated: CASSIAGTGGHEQYF. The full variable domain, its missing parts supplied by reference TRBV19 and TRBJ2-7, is DGGITQSPKYLFRKEGQNVTLSCEQNLNHDAMYWYRQDPGQGLRLIYYSQIVNDFQKGDIAEGYSVSREKKESFPLTVTSAQKNPTAFYLCASSIAGTGGHEQYFGPGTRLTVT.

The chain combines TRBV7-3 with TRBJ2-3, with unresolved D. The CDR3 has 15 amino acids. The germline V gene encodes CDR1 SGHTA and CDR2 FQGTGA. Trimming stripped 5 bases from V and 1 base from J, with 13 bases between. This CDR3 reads CASSKDPRGTDTQYF. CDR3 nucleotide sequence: TGTGCCAGCAGCAAAGATCCCCGTGGCACAGATACGCAGTATTTT.

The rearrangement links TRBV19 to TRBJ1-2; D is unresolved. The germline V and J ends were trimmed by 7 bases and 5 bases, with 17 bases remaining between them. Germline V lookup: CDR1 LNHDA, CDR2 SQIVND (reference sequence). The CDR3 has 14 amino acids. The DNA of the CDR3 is TGTGCCAGTATTAGCCAGGAAAGCCGTTATGGCTACACCTTC. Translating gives CASISQESRYGYTF.

The CDR3 loop is CASSRDRGYNEQFF. The DNA of the CDR3 is TGTGCCAGCAGCCGGGACAGGGGCTACAATGAGCAGTTCTTC. The chain joins TRBV6-4 to TRBJ2-1; TRBD1 aligns across 10 bases. Germline loops: CDR1 MRHNA, CDR2 SNTAGT. The V and J ends lost 6 bases and 3 bases, in that order; junction bases with no gene match: 2. CDR3 length: 14 residues.